This record looks at one T cell receptor beta chain sequence and its context. As yet, its antigen is unknown. This CDR3 is 18 amino acids long. The V and J ends lost 6 bases and 2 bases respectively, with 20 bases between them. CDR1 MNHEY and CDR2 SMNVEV come from the germline V gene (reference sequence). This sample was taken from a study of T-cell memory formation after mild COVID-19. Study observations and caveats: A balance of CD4 and CD8 characterized clones contracting day 15 to 85, whereas later expanders leaned CD4+.

One entry per CDR3 protein, called by TCRdb with MiXCR from the 5' RACE reads. The data contain over 150,000 distinct CDR3 sequences, about a fifth of them singletons. V usage is TRBV27 and J usage is TRBJ2-6; the D is unclear. The sequenced material came from PBMCs or a T cell subset sorted from them (not recorded which). The source of this sequence is an adult woman who had mild COVID-19 (a few samples of this study predate the infection). Cell type and time point are not known. As DNA, the CDR3 is TGTGCCAGCAGCCAAATCATTGGGGAACGGGCTGGGGCCAACGTCCTGACTTTC. Translated, it gives CASSQIIGERAGANVLTF.